This T cell receptor (beta chain) was documented in a study of T cells in localized non-small cell lung cancer (dated by TCRdb to 2019 to 2021). General notes on the study: The study analyzed T cell repertoires of 236 early-stage NSCLC patients, comparing tumors and uninvolved tumor-adjacent lungs. The cohort was made up of around 250 treatment-naive NSCLC patients whose localized lung tumors had been resected. The mean age of the NSCLC patients was less than 70 years, with roughly 120 men and around 100 women. On the study overall, not on this receptor specifically: The highest T cell clonality was observed in uninvolved tumor-adjacent lung, where clonality exceeded that of tumor, suggesting that antigenic responses were more focused in uninvolved tumor-adjacent lung. A median of around 57 of the top 100 tumor clones were detected in paired uninvolved adjacent lung, and 28 of these tumor clones were also found among the top 100 clones of the paired uninvolved adjacent lung. Longer overall survival was associated with higher blood T cell density, whereas shorter survival was associated with higher adjacent-lung clonality. Because multi-region sequencing of the tumors was not done, intratumor heterogeneity could not be ruled out. Because of the exploratory design, TCR variables were selected using unadjusted p-values without false-discovery rate correction.

With respect to this clone: Its binding antigen is unknown. No much larger clone exists at a distance of one base, and base qualities are not known.

At diagnosis, tumor, uninvolved tumor-adjacent lung and peripheral blood were collected and then preserved as a mix of FFPE and fresh-frozen material. For TCR repertoire profiling, the blood samples were analyzed as peripheral blood mononuclear cells. TCR beta CDR3 regions were sequenced from DNA using the immunoSEQ Assay. The source study handled its data this way. To compute T cell density, TCR beta template counts were normalized to usable DNA, which was estimated by amplifying housekeeping genes. Using the preseqR package, richness was estimated by extrapolating to 120,000 templates for tissue samples and 400,000 templates for PBMC samples. Clonality was defined as one minus Pielou's evenness. Tissue-enriched TCRs were identified by differential abundance testing using productive amino-acid clonotypes, minimum total count 5 and alpha 0.1. The Jaccard Index and the Morisita Overlap Index were used to measure repertoire overlap between compartments. GLIPH clustered TCR beta CDR3s with public tetramer-defined viral CDR3s; viral motifs required at least three viral sequences plus V-gene enrichment. TCRdb limited this immuneACCESS table to in-frame rearrangements with V and J called. A share of clones is missing; checked studies link under half to unresolved V genes, and the rest is unexplained. V and J calls and clone size come straight from that table; D and trimming were deduced from the DNA. This sample has approximately 30,000 clones in its table, and 80% to 90% of those were observed once. Roughly 2.9% of the sample is held by the ten biggest clonotypes.

There are 12 amino acids in the CDR3, from cysteine to phenylalanine inclusive. Of all the DNA, just the CDR3 is kept, 36 bases in frame from base 1. V gives up 3 bases and J gives up 2 bases, and the segment between their germline ends measures 3 bases. From the germline V gene (reference sequence), CDR1 is WNHNN and CDR2 is SYGVQD. This clonotype originated in a woman between 18 and 50 years old with stage I lung adenocarcinoma. The source was peripheral blood, collected before any cancer treatment. The sequence joins TRBV10-1 to TRBJ2-3, with an unclear D gene assignment. The nucleotides are TGCGCCAGCAGTGAAAACACAGATACGCAGTATTTT. The encoded protein is CASSENTDTQYF.